One and the same sample provided the 16 T cell receptor beta chains below, sequenced in a study of OX40 agonist ivuxolimab in advanced cancers. Sequenced by immunoSEQ multiplex PCR; TCRdb stores in-frame clones only, minus some. The sample records 55,000 to 70,000 clones, 65% to 90% being singletons. The material sequenced was CD4+ or CD8+ T cells sorted from blood, taken in a trial of the OX40 agonist ivuxolimab. The receptors stem from an adult with an advanced solid tumor such as melanoma, head and neck, liver or kidney cancer.

The gene calls are TRBV4-2 and TRBJ2-1; TRBD2 agrees at 9 bases. With V trimmed by 0 bases and J by 8 bases, 11 bases remained unmatched. Germline V lookup: CDR1 LGHNA, CDR2 YNFKEQ. The CDR3 runs 17 residues. The CDR3 is CASSQDMAGGPTDEQFF. CDR3 bases: TGTGCCAGCAGCCAAGATATGGCGGGGGGGCCCACAGATGAGCAGTTCTTC.

The chain combines TRBV4-1 with TRBJ2-3; no clear D. The CDR3 totals 12 residues. Germline assignment: CDR1 MGHRA and CDR2 YSYEKL. Trimming took 5 bases from V and 0 from J, leaving 3 bases between them. CDR3 sequence: CASSVSTDTQYF. The CDR3 DNA reads TGCGCCAGCAGCGTTAGCACAGATACGCAGTATTTT.

The rearrangement links TRBV28 to TRBJ2-1; a possible D gene is TRBD2 (5 bases). Germline V gene data show CDR1 as MDHEN and CDR2 as SYDVKM. V lost 2 bases and J lost 4, with 15 bases in between. The CDR3 has 16 amino acids. The CDR3 DNA reads TGTGCCAGCAGTTTAGTCTTGGCGGGTTGGTACAATGAGCAGTTCTTC. Translation gives CASSLVLAGWYNEQFF.

This chain connects TRBV6-5 to TRBJ2-5; either TRBD1 or TRBD2 may fit D (6 bases each). The germline gives CDR1 MNHEY, CDR2 SVGAGI. Trimming removed 1 base from V and 2 bases from J, with 11 bases in between. This CDR3 region has 15 residues. The CDR3 DNA sequence: TGTGCCAGCAGTTACTTGGGGGGCCAGCAAGAGACCCAGTACTTC. Amino acids: CASSYLGGQQETQYF.

The chain uses TRBV5-4 and TRBJ2-4, with D maybe TRBD2 (5 bases). Trimming pared 0 bases from V and 2 bases from J, leaving 6 bases between. Germline CDR1 and CDR2: SGHNT and YYREEE (reference sequence). The CDR3 length is 14 residues. The CDR3 region has the DNA TGTGCCAGCAGCTTGGCGGGATCCAAAAACATTCAGTACTTC. Protein product: CASSLAGSKNIQYF.

The CDR3: CASSEAGRNTEAFF. DNA of the CDR3: TGTGCCAGCAGTGAAGCGGGGCGGAACACTGAAGCTTTCTTT. The V and J genes are TRBV6-1 and TRBJ1-1; possibly TRBD1 for D (5 bases). The germline V and J ends were trimmed by 0 bases and 1 base, with 6 bases remaining between them. There are 14 residues in the CDR3. Germline V CDR1 and CDR2: MNHNS, SASEGT.

The chain joins TRBV4-1 to TRBJ2-7; 7 bases are shared with TRBD1. Trimming removed 1 base from V and 2 bases from J; junction bases left unmatched: 11. This CDR3 comprises 17 residues. Germline V CDR1 and CDR2: MGHRA, YSYEKL. The DNA of the CDR3 is TGCGCCAGCAGCCAAGTCGGCAAGGGGGCTTCGCCCTACGAGCAGTACTTC. As protein: CASSQVGKGASPYEQYF.

DNA of the CDR3: TGTGCCAGCAGTTTATTTTTTGCGGGGTACGAGCAGTACTTC. Translation: CASSLFFAGYEQYF. The V and J genes are TRBV28 and TRBJ2-7; a possible D gene is TRBD2 (6 bases). The length of the CDR3 is 14 residues. CDR1 and CDR2 (germline): MDHEN, SYDVKM. Trimming left V 1 base short and J 4 bases short, with 11 bases between.

The chain has TRBV7-2 and TRBJ2-7; 8 nucleotides align to TRBD2. V was clipped by 1 base and J by 1 base; unmatched bases: 9. In germline, CDR1 is SGHTA, CDR2 FQGNSA. The CDR3 sequence is 17 residues long. The CDR3 nucleotides read TGTGCCAGCAGCTTAGTCGGCGGGCCTAGCGGGTCCTACGAGCAGTACTTC. Its translation: CASSLVGGPSGSYEQYF.

The V and J genes are TRBV27 and TRBJ2-1; 8 nucleotides line up with TRBD2. In germline, CDR1 is MNHEY, CDR2 SMNVEV (reference sequence). With V trimmed by 8 bases and J by 4 bases, 10 bases remained unmatched. This CDR3 is built from 15 residues. DNA for the CDR3: TGTGCCAGCTATCCCACCCGGGGGGGATACAATGAGCAGTTCTTC. Translating it yields CASYPTRGGYNEQFF.

This rearrangement joins TRBV28 to TRBJ2-1; no clear D gene. Trimming cost V 5 bases and J 7 bases, with 12 bases left between them. CDR3 size: 13 residues. Germline CDR1 reads MDHEN; CDR2 reads SYDVKM. CDR3 sequence: CASSRQERNEQFF. CDR3 DNA sequence: TGTGCCAGCAGTCGTCAGGAGAGGAATGAGCAGTTCTTC. Based on the CDR3 plus reference TRBV28 and TRBJ2-1, the full variable domain is DVKVTQSSRYLVKRTGEKVFLECVQDMDHENMFWYRQDPGLGLRLIYFSYDVKMKEKGDIPEGYSVSREKKERFSLILESASTNQTSMYLCASSRQERNEQFFGPGTRLTVL.

The V call is TRBV19, the J call TRBJ2-7; D might be TRBD1 or TRBD2, each matching 5 bases. Germline CDR1 LNHDA, CDR2 SQIVND (reference sequence). The CDR3 spans 14 residues. V lost 3 bases and J 6 bases, leaving 15 bases between the germline ends. For the CDR3, the DNA is TGTGCCAGTAGTATCATCGGGGTCGGGGCCGAGCAGTACTTC. Translation: CASSIIGVGAEQYF.

This chain joins TRBV27 and TRBJ1-2, with TRBD1 identical over 9 bases. From germline, CDR1 is MNHEY and CDR2 SMNVEV (reference sequence). Trimming removed 4 bases from V and 4 bases from J; junction bases left unmatched: 1. This CDR3 has 13 amino acids. CDR3 nucleotide sequence: TGTGCCAGCAGTTCGACAGGGGGCTATGGCTACACCTTC. Translated, it gives CASSSTGGYGYTF.

The CDR3 DNA sequence: TGTGCCAGCAGCGTATCTAGCGGGGGGGGCAATGAGCAGTTCTTC. Its protein product is CASSVSSGGGNEQFF. V usage is TRBV9 and J usage is TRBJ2-1; 12 positions match TRBD2. Looked up from germline, CDR1 is SGDLS and CDR2 is YYNGEE. Trimming removed 1 base from V and 6 bases from J; junction bases left unmatched: 2. This CDR3 spans 15 amino acids.

The chain links TRBV21-1 to TRBJ2-1; the DNA was not compared with TRBD2, the D call given in the table. TRBV21-1 constitutes a pseudogene. The length of the CDR3 is 18 residues. The CDR3: CASSFPGTSGRIANEQFF. The CDR3, as DNA: TGTGCCAGCAGCTTCCCCGGGACTAGCGGGAGAATAGCCAATGAGCAGTTCTTC.

This chain joins TRBV9 and TRBJ1-1; no firm D call. The V end was cut by 4 bases, the J end by 2 bases, with 9 bases between. This CDR3 has 13 residues. Germline assignment: CDR1 SGDLS and CDR2 YYNGEE. The CDR3 sequence: CASSPSPNTEAFF. The CDR3 nucleotides are TGTGCCAGCAGCCCCTCCCCCAACACTGAAGCTTTCTTT. Combining the CDR3 with reference TRBV9 and TRBJ1-1 gives the whole variable domain DSGVTQTPKHLITATGQRVTLRCSPRSGDLSVYWYQQSLDQGLQFLIQYYNGEERAKGNILERFSAQQFPDLHSELNLSSLELGDSALYFCASSPSPNTEAFFGQGTRLTVV.